A single sample is the source of the 10 T cell receptor beta chains below, sequenced in a study of technical replicates of blood from several donors. Only in-frame clones appear in the TCRdb table, and some are missing; sequencing was by immunoSEQ multiplex PCR. Among some 84,000 clones listed, 91% were seen once. The sample taken for sequencing was T cells isolated from PBMCs. The receptors here all came from a human donor in good health.

The DNA of the CDR3 is TGTGCCAGCAGTGACACCAGTGGCTACACCTTC. Its protein product is CASSDTSGYTF. This chain connects TRBV6-1 to TRBJ1-2; no clear D gene. V lost 3 bases, J lost 7 bases, and 6 bases lay in between. CDR3 length equals 11 residues. Germline V gene data show CDR1 as MNHNS and CDR2 as SASEGT.

The CDR3 sequence is CASSPPRNTGLTEAFF. The CDR3, as DNA: TGTGCCAGCAGCCCTCCGCGAAATACAGGGCTTACTGAAGCTTTCTTT. The J gene is TRBJ1-1, the V gene TRBV9; TRBD1 might be the D (6 bases). The germline V and J ends were trimmed by 4 bases and 5 bases, with 21 bases remaining between them. This CDR3 contains 16 residues. The germline gives CDR1 SGDLS, CDR2 YYNGEE.

This rearrangement joins TRBV6-4 to TRBJ1-1; D uncertain. Germline V lookup: CDR1 MRHNA, CDR2 SNTAGT. The CDR3 runs 14 residues. Trimming stripped 4 bases from V and 1 base from J, with 10 bases between. The CDR3 region has the DNA TGTGCCAGCAGTGTATCCCGCGGGAACACTGAAGCTTTCTTT. It yields the protein CASSVSRGNTEAFF.

The rearrangement uses TRBV11-3 and TRBJ2-7, with 13 bases fitting TRBD2. The J segment lost 2 bases and the V segment lost 6 bases, leaving 4 bases of the junction unmatched. From germline, CDR1 is SGHNT and CDR2 YENEEA. This CDR3 comprises 15 residues. CDR3 amino acids: CASSSGTSGTYEQYF. The CDR3 coding sequence is TGTGCCAGCAGTTCCGGGACTAGCGGGACCTACGAGCAGTACTTC.

The genes are TRBV7-9 and TRBJ2-3, with D possibly TRBD1 on 6 matching bases. V shed 4 bases and J shed 3 bases, with 8 bases lying between them. The CDR3 runs to 13 residues. From germline, CDR1 is SEHNR and CDR2 FQNEAQ (reference sequence). In DNA, the CDR3 is TGTGCCAGCAGCTCTACAGGGACAGATACGCAGTATTTT. It translates to CASSSTGTDTQYF.

The chain recombines TRBV27 with TRBJ1-5; perhaps TRBD1 as D (6 bases). CDR3 length: 14 residues. Germline assignment: CDR1 MNHEY and CDR2 SMNVEV (reference sequence). Trimming took 5 bases from V and 4 from J, leaving 12 bases between them. CDR3 residues: CASSVQGLNQPQHF. CDR3 nucleotide sequence: TGTGCCAGCAGTGTACAGGGCCTTAATCAGCCCCAGCATTTT.

V and J are TRBV9 and TRBJ1-4; TRBD1 matches 8 bases. CDR3 length: 15 residues. After removal of 0 bases from V and 4 bases from J, the junction contained 2 bases not matched to a gene. The V gene's germline CDR1 is SGDLS and CDR2 YYNGEE. CDR3 region: CASSVGRGLNEKLFF. In DNA, the CDR3 is TGTGCCAGCAGCGTAGGCAGGGGGCTTAATGAAAAACTGTTTTTT.

The chain combines TRBV27 with TRBJ2-1; D gene unclear. The CDR3 consists of 11 residues. Trimming took 5 bases from V and 8 from J, leaving 7 bases between them. Germline V gene lookup returns CDR1 MNHEY and CDR2 SMNVEV (reference sequence). This CDR3 reads CASSTYHEQFF. The CDR3 DNA follows: TGTGCCAGCAGTACTTACCATGAGCAGTTCTTC.

The chain combines TRBV29-1 with TRBJ1-3; 9 bases match TRBD1. From germline, CDR1 is SQVTM and CDR2 ANQGSEA. The CDR3 is 14 amino acids. V shed 5 bases, J shed 1 base, and the junction held 3 bases outside the gene matches. CDR3 DNA sequence: TGCAGCGTTTCGACAGGGGGTTCTGGAAACACCATATATTTT. Its translation: CSVSTGGSGNTIYF.

The chain combines TRBV29-1 with TRBJ2-7, with a possible D match to TRBD2 (6 bases). Per germline, CDR1 SQVTM and CDR2 ANQGSEA. The V end was cut by 8 bases, the J end by 2 bases, with 16 bases between. This CDR3 is built from 13 residues. The CDR3 sequence: CSCSPGLTYEQYF. The CDR3 DNA reads TGCAGCTGTTCTCCGGGACTGACCTACGAGCAGTACTTC.